One sample yielded the 26 T cell receptor beta chains listed below, sequenced in a study of T-cell memory formation after mild COVID-19. TCRdb ran MiXCR on the 5' RACE reads and lists one entry per CDR3 protein. The sample yields roughly 450,000 distinct CDR3 sequences, under 20% seen once. Material: PBMCs or a T cell subset sorted from them (not recorded which). Receptor source: a man younger than 30 who had mild COVID-19 (a few samples of this study predate the infection). Cell type and time point are not known.

There are a few counts of this clonotype. The V call is TRBV7-9, the J call TRBJ2-2; D unresolved. The length of the CDR3 is 16 residues. Trimming removed 0 bases from V and 4 bases from J, with 12 bases in between. Germline CDR1 reads SEHNR; CDR2 reads FQNEAQ (reference sequence). The CDR3 DNA is TGTGCCAGCAGCTTAGCGCGGCAATATGGCACCGGGGAGCTGTTTTTT. It codes for CASSLARQYGTGELFF.

This clonotype turned up a few times. The V and J genes are TRBV20-1 and TRBJ1-5; no definite D call. Trimming removed 4 bases at V and 1 base at J, with 5 bases between. Germline V gives CDR1 DFQATT, CDR2 SNEGSKA (reference sequence). The CDR3 length is 12 residues. The CDR3 region is CSATQSNQPQHF. As DNA, the CDR3 is TGCAGTGCTACACAGAGCAATCAGCCCCAGCATTTT.

CDR3 residues: CSVWTSGNTIYF. The CDR3 bases are TGCAGCGTATGGACCTCTGGAAACACCATATATTTT. The chain carries TRBV29-1 and TRBJ1-3; D not certain. This CDR3 region has 12 residues. The ends were cut back, 6 bases at V and 0 bases at J, with 6 bases in the middle. From germline, CDR1 is SQVTM and CDR2 ANQGSEA.

There are a few counts of this clonotype. This chain links TRBV19 with TRBJ2-7; maybe TRBD1 (6 bases). The CDR3 is 9 amino acids. V was pared by 9 bases and J by 10 bases, with 10 bases between. The germline V gene encodes CDR1 LNHDA and CDR2 SQIVND (reference sequence). CDR3 coding DNA: TGTGCCAGGGGGGACAAACAGTACGTC. This translates into CARGDKQYV.

This clonotype was seen more than once but under ten times. This chain connects TRBV6-6 to TRBJ1-2; D remains unclear. The CDR3 is made up of 12 amino acids. Germline V gives CDR1 MNHNY, CDR2 SVGAGI (reference sequence). The germline V and J ends were trimmed by 5 bases and 5 bases, with 9 bases remaining between them. The CDR3 nucleotides read TGTGCCAGCAGTGACGATACGTATGGCTACACCTTC. Translated, it gives CASSDDTYGYTF.

This clonotype was counted between two and nine times. The CDR3 DNA follows: TGTGCCAGCAGCTCCACCTCTAGCTTAGATACGCAGTATTTT. Translating it yields CASSSTSSLDTQYF. The chain uses TRBV11-2 and TRBJ2-3; D may be TRBD2 (5 bases). Trimming took off 4 bases at V and 5 bases at J, with 13 bases between the two ends. This CDR3 region has 14 residues. Germline loops: CDR1 SGHAT, CDR2 FQNNGV.

This clonotype was seen a handful of times. This chain links TRBV9 with TRBJ1-1, with 7 nucleotides matching TRBD1. This CDR3 is 14 amino acids long. Germline V gene lookup returns CDR1 SGDLS and CDR2 YYNGEE. After removal of 4 bases from V and 2 bases from J, the junction contained 5 bases not matched to a gene. The CDR3 region is CASSPTGANTEAFF. CDR3 sequence (DNA): TGTGCCAGCAGCCCCACAGGGGCTAACACTGAAGCTTTCTTT.

The V gene is TRBV7-9, the J gene TRBJ2-1, with D possibly TRBD2 on 5 matching bases. Between the trimmed V and J ends, which lost 7 bases and 4 bases, there was a span of 20 bases. Germline V gene lookup returns CDR1 SEHNR and CDR2 FQNEAQ (reference sequence). CDR3 size: 16 residues. The CDR3 DNA is TGTGCCAGCACCCCGAGGACGGGAATTAATTACAATGAGCAGTTCTTC. It encodes CASTPRTGINYNEQFF.

The chain carries TRBV5-1 and TRBJ1-2; 7 bases align to TRBD1. The CDR3 spans 15 residues. Germline-derived CDR1 and CDR2 are SGHRS and YFSETQ. J gave up 1 base and V 4 bases, and 7 bases lay outside the gene matches. The CDR3 region has the DNA TGCGCCAGCAGCCTGGGACAGCTGTTTAACTATGGCTACACCTTC. This gives the protein CASSLGQLFNYGYTF.

This sequence joins TRBV4-1 and TRBJ2-1, with D perhaps being TRBD1 or TRBD2 (5 bases each). Germline V gives CDR1 MGHRA, CDR2 YSYEKL. V was trimmed by 4 bases and J by 4 bases, leaving 20 bases between them. This CDR3 comprises 17 residues. This CDR3 is CASSRLGTETLYNEQFF. DNA of the CDR3: TGCGCCAGCAGCCGGTTAGGGACGGAAACCCTTTACAATGAGCAGTTCTTC.

This clonotype has only a few counts. The chain employs TRBV6-2 or TRBV6-3 and TRBJ2-7, with D perhaps matching TRBD2 (5 bases). V dropped 0 bases and J dropped 0 bases, with 12 bases sitting between them. The germline gives CDR1 MNHEY, CDR2 SVGEGT. This CDR3 region has 16 residues. CDR3 DNA: TGTGCCAGCAGTTACTCGACCAGGAGGAGCTCCTACGAGCAGTACTTC. Translating gives CASSYSTRRSSYEQYF.

The rearrangement links TRBV18 to TRBJ2-1; TRBD2 agrees at 7 bases. Germline V gives CDR1 KGHSH, CDR2 LQKENI. The V gene end was trimmed by 3 bases and the J gene end by 7 bases; junction bases not matched to a gene: 6. The CDR3 is 14 amino acids. The chain's CDR3 is CASSPSGEGNEQFF. CDR3 coding DNA: TGTGCCAGCTCACCCTCGGGGGAGGGGAATGAGCAGTTCTTC.

In this sample, this clonotype turned up many times. The chain recombines TRBV13 with TRBJ2-3; unclear D gene. Germline-derived CDR1 and CDR2 are PRHDT and FYEKMQ (reference sequence). This CDR3 has 13 amino acids. The V gene lost 3 bases and the J gene lost 3 bases, with 7 bases spanning the gap. The CDR3 protein is CASSFTYTDTQYF. Written as DNA, the CDR3 is TGTGCCAGCAGCTTTACCTATACAGATACGCAGTATTTT.

This rearrangement joins TRBV20-1 to TRBJ2-7; 7 bases align to TRBD2. Germline V gene lookup returns CDR1 DFQATT and CDR2 SNEGSKA (reference sequence). V trimming: 3 bases; J trimming: 9 bases; junction bases outside the gene matches: 5. This CDR3 region has 11 residues. CDR3 loop: CSASGGEVQYF. The CDR3 region has the DNA TGCAGTGCTAGTGGGGGGGAGGTGCAGTACTTC.

The chain carries TRBV7-3 and TRBJ2-5; the D gene is possibly TRBD1 (5 bases). Trimming stripped 5 bases from V and 5 bases from J, with 15 bases between. The CDR3 spans 14 residues. Germline lookup yields CDR1 SGHTA and CDR2 FQGTGA. Here the CDR3 DNA reads TGTGCCAGCAGCCGCGGACACTCGGCGGAGACCCAGTACTTC. Encoded protein: CASSRGHSAETQYF.

V and J are TRBV6-5 and TRBJ2-7, with D perhaps matching TRBD1 (6 bases). The CDR3 totals 15 residues. CDR1 is MNHEY, CDR2 SVGAGI, per germline. Trimming shortened V by 6 bases and J by 0 bases, and 15 bases separated the two germline ends. The CDR3 nucleotides read TGTGCCAGCAGCCTACAGGGAGTGGGCTCCTACGAGCAGTACTTC. Its protein product is CASSLQGVGSYEQYF.

The CDR3 is CASSGPEYSYNEQFF. Written as DNA, the CDR3 is TGTGCCAGCAGTGGGCCGGAGTACTCCTACAATGAGCAGTTCTTC. The chain couples TRBV6-1 to TRBJ2-1; no firm D call. This CDR3 region has 15 residues. Germline loops: CDR1 MNHNS, CDR2 SASEGT. Trimming took 4 bases from V and 0 from J, leaving 10 bases between them.

The gene calls are TRBV20-1 and TRBJ1-5, with TRBD1 matching over 7 bases. The germline CDR1 and CDR2 sequences are DFQATT and SNEGSKA (reference sequence). V trimming: 5 bases; J trimming: 6 bases; junction bases outside the gene matches: 16. This CDR3 is built from 16 residues. CDR3 sequence (DNA): TGCAGTGCTTGGGGGAAGACAGGGACGGAAAGTCAGCCCCAGCATTTT. Residues: CSAWGKTGTESQPQHF.

Written as DNA, the CDR3 is TGTGCCAGCTCACGATCGGCGGGACAGGGGACTAACTATGGCTACACCTTC. Residues: CASSRSAGQGTNYGYTF. The chain recombines TRBV18 with TRBJ1-2, with TRBD1 matching over 10 bases. CDR3 length equals 17 residues. Germline values: CDR1 KGHSH, CDR2 LQKENI. The J segment lost 0 bases and the V segment lost 4 bases, leaving 8 bases of the junction unmatched.

The chain combines TRBV15 with TRBJ1-5, with 7 bases aligning to TRBD1. V was pared by 3 bases and J by 5 bases, with 10 bases of the junction left unmatched. CDR3 length: 16 amino acids. Looked up from germline, CDR1 is LNHNV and CDR2 is YYDKDF (reference sequence). The CDR3 region has the DNA TGTGCCACCAGCAGGCGACCCGGGACAGTATATCAGCCCCAGCATTTT. This codes for CATSRRPGTVYQPQHF.

In this sample, this clonotype turned up a few times. CDR3 protein: CAISPGMETQYF. The CDR3 bases are TGTGCCATCAGCCCCGGGATGGAGACCCAGTACTTC. The V gene is TRBV10-3, the J gene TRBJ2-5; a possible D gene is TRBD2 (5 bases). V shed 6 bases and J shed 5 bases, with 10 bases lying between them. CDR3 size: 12 residues. In germline, CDR1 is ENHRY, CDR2 SYGVKD.

The table lists this clonotype with a few counts. The CDR3 reads CASSGTSETDTQYF. Written as DNA, the CDR3 is TGTGCCAGCAGCGGGACTAGCGAGACAGATACGCAGTATTTT. This chain links TRBV12-3 or TRBV12-4 with TRBJ2-3; 10 nucleotides agree with TRBD2. This CDR3 is 14 amino acids long. Trimming cost V 6 bases and J 3 bases; bases outside gene matches: 3.

Comment on this clonotype: A much more abundant neighbour one base away suggests this may be a read error. This sequence joins TRBV6-2 or TRBV6-3 and TRBJ2-5; D gene uncertain. The CDR3 totals 14 residues. CDR1 is MNHEY and CDR2 is SVGEGT in the germline V gene. The CDR3 coding sequence is TGTGCCAGCAGCGAGGACGGGCCCCAAGAGAACCAGTACTTC. Its translation is CASSEDGPQENQYF.

The chain has TRBV11-3 and TRBJ2-3, with 8 bases aligning to TRBD2. V shed 4 bases and J 6 bases; nucleotides not matched to a gene: 12. This CDR3 is built from 16 residues. Germline V gene lookup returns CDR1 SGHNT and CDR2 YENEEA. CDR3 in DNA: TGTGCCAGCAGCTCGGGAGGGGGAACCCCCAGCGATACGCAGTATTTT. The encoded protein is CASSSGGGTPSDTQYF.

The rearrangement links TRBV10-3 to TRBJ1-1; 7 positions match TRBD1. CDR1 and CDR2 from the germline V gene are ENHRY and SYGVKD. The CDR3 loop spans 15 amino acids. The ends lost 4 bases at V and 3 bases at J; junction bases unmatched: 8. The CDR3 protein is CAISGQGKRDTEAFF. The CDR3 DNA follows: TGTGCCATCAGTGGACAGGGAAAGCGGGACACTGAAGCTTTCTTT.

In this sample, this clonotype turned up a few times. The chain couples TRBV6-6 to TRBJ2-6; D gene ambiguous. Deletions cut 7 bases from V and 0 bases from J, with 4 bases between. Germline CDR1 is MNHNY and CDR2 is SVGAGI (reference sequence). This CDR3 spans 13 amino acids. The CDR3 here is CASKSSGANVLTF. DNA for the CDR3: TGTGCCAGCAAAAGCTCTGGGGCCAACGTCCTGACTTTC.